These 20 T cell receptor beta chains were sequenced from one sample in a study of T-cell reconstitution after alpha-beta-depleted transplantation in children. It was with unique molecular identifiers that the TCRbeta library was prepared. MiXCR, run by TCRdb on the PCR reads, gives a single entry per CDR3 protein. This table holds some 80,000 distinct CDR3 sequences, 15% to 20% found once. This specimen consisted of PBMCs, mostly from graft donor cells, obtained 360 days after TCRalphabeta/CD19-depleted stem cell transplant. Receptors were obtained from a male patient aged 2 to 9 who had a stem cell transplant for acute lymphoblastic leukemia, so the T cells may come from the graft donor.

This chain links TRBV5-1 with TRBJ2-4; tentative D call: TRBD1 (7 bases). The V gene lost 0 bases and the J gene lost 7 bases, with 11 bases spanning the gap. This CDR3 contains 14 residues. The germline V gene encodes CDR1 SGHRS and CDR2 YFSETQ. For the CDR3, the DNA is TGCGCCAGCAGCTTGGCCCCAGGGGGGAACATTCAGTACTTC. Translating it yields CASSLAPGGNIQYF. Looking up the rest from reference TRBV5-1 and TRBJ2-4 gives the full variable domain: KAGVTQTPRYLIKTRGQQVTLSCSPISGHRSVSWYQQTPGQGLQFLFEYFSETQRNKGNFPGRFSGRQFSNSRSEMNVSTLELGDSALYLCASSLAPGGNIQYFGAGTRLSVL.

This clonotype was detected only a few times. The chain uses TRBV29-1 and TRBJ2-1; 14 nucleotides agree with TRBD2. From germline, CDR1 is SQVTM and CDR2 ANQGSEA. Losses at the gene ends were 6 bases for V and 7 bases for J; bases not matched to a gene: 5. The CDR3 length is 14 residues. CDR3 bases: TGCAGCGTCGGGACTAGCGGGAGTCTAAATGAGCAGTTCTTC. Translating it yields CSVGTSGSLNEQFF.

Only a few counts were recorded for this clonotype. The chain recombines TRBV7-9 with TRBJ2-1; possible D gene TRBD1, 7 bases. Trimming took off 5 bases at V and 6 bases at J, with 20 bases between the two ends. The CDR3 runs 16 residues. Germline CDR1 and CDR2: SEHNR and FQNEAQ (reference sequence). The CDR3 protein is CASSPGGGQYGNEQFF. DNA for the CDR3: TGTGCCAGCAGCCCCGGAGGGGGCCAGTACGGCAATGAGCAGTTCTTC.

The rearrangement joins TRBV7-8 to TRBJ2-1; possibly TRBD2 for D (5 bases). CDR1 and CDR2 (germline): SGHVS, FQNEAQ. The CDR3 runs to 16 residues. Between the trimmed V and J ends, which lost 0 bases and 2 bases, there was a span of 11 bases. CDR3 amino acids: CASSLAYSAAYNEQFF. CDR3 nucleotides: TGTGCCAGCAGCTTAGCATATAGCGCTGCCTACAATGAGCAGTTCTTC.

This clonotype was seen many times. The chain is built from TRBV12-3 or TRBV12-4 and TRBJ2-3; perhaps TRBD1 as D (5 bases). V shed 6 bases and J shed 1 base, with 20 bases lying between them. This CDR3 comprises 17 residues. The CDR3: CASRAFGQGPRTDTQYF. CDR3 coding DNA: TGTGCCAGCAGAGCTTTCGGCCAGGGTCCCCGCACAGATACGCAGTATTTT.

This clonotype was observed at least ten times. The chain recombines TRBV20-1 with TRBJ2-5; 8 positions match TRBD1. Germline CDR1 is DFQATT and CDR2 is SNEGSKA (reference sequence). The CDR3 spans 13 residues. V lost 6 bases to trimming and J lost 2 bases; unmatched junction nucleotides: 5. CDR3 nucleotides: TGCAGTGCAGCAGGACAGGGACAAGAGACCCAGTACTTC. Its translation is CSAAGQGQETQYF.

The CDR3 bases are TGCGCCAGCAGCCCGGGACGGATGTTAATGAACACTGAAGCTTTCTTT. This encodes CASSPGRMLMNTEAFF. V usage is TRBV5-1 and J usage is TRBJ1-1; tentative D call: TRBD1 (5 bases). The V and J ends lost 4 bases and 0 bases respectively, with 16 bases between them. This CDR3 is 16 amino acids long. Germline CDR1 reads SGHRS; CDR2 reads YFSETQ.

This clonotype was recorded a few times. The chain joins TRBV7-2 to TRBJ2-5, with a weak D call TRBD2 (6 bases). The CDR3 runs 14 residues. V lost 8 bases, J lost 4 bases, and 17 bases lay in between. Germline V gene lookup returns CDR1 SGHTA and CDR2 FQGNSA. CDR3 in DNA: TGTGCCAGCGACCAGTGGGCGGGAAGAGAGACCCAGTACTTC. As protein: CASDQWAGRETQYF.

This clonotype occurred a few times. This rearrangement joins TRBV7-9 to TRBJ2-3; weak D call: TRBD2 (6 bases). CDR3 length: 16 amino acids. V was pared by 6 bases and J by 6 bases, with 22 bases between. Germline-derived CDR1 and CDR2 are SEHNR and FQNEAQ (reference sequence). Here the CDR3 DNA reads TGTGCCAGCAGACACCCCCTTCGGCTAGCGAGGGATACGCAGTATTTT. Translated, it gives CASRHPLRLARDTQYF.

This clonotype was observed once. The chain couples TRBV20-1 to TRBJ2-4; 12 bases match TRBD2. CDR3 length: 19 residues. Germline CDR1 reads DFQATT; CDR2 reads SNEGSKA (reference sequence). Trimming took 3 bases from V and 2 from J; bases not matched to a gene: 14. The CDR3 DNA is TGCAGTGCTAGGCCGCCTAGCGGGAGGGCCGGGCACCCCAAAAACATTCAGTACTTC. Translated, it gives CSARPPSGRAGHPKNIQYF.

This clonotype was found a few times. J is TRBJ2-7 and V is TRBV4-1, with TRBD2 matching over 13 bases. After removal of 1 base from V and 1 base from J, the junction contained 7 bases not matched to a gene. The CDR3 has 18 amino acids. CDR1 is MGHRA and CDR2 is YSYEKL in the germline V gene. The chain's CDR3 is CASSQGRTSGSRSYEQYF. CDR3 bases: TGCGCCAGCAGCCAAGGGCGGACTAGCGGGAGTAGGTCCTACGAGCAGTACTTC.

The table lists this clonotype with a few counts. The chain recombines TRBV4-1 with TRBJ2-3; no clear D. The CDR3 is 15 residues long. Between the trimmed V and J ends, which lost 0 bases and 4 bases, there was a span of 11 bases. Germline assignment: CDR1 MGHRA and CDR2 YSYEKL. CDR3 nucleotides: TGCGCCAGCAGCCAAGACCGCCGGCGGTCAGATACGCAGTATTTT. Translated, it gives CASSQDRRRSDTQYF.

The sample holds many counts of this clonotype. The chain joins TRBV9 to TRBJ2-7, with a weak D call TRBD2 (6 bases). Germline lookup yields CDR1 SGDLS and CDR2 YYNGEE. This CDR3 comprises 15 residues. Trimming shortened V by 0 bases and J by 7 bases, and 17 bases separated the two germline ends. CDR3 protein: CASSVDFRDFGEQYF. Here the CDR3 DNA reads TGTGCCAGCAGCGTAGACTTCCGGGACTTCGGTGAGCAGTACTTC.

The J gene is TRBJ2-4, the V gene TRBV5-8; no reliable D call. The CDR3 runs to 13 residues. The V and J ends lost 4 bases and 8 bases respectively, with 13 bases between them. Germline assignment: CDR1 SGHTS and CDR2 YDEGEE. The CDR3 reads CASSRAVWYIQYF. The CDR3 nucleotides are TGTGCCAGCAGCCGGGCTGTGTGGTACATTCAGTACTTC.

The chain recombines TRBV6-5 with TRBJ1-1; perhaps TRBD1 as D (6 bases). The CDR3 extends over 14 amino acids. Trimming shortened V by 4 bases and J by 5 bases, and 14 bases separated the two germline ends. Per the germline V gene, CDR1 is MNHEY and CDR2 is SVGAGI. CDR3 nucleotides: TGTGCCAGCAGTTTTAACAGAAGGGGGACTGAAGCTTTCTTT. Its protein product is CASSFNRRGTEAFF.

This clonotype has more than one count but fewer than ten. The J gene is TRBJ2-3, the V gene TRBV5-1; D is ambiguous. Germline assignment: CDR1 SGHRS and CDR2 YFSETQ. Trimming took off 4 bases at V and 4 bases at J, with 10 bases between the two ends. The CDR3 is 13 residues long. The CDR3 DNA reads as TGCGCCAGCAGCCTCAACCCCCCAGATACGCAGTATTTT. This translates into CASSLNPPDTQYF.

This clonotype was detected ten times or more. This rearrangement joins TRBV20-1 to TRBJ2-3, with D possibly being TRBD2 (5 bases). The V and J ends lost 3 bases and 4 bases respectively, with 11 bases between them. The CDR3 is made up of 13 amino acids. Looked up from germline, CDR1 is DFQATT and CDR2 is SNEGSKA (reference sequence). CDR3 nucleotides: TGCAGTGCTAGTAGGCGGGCCCCAGATACGCAGTATTTT. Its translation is CSASRRAPDTQYF.

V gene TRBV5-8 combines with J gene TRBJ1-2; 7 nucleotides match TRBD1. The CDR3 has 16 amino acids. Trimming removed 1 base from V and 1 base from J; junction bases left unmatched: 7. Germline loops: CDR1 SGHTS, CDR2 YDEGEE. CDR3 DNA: TGTGCCAGCAGCTTGTTGGGGGACAGAAGTAACTATGGCTACACCTTC. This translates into CASSLLGDRSNYGYTF.

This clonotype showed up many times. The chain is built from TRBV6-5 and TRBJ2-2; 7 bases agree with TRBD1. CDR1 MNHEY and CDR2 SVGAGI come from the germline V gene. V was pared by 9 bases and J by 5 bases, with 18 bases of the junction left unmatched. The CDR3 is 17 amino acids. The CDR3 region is CASSSPGSRGLTGELFF. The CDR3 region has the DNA TGTGCCAGTAGCTCCCCGGGGAGCAGGGGGTTAACCGGGGAGCTGTTTTTT.

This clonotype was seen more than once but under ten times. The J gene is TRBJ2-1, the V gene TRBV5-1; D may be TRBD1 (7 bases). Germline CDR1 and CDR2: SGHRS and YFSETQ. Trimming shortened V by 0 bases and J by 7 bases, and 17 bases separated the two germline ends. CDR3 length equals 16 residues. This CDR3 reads CASSLGRRQGGNEQFF. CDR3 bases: TGCGCCAGCAGCTTGGGCCGGAGACAGGGAGGTAATGAGCAGTTCTTC. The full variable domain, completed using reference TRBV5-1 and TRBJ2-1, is KAGVTQTPRYLIKTRGQQVTLSCSPISGHRSVSWYQQTPGQGLQFLFEYFSETQRNKGNFPGRFSGRQFSNSRSEMNVSTLELGDSALYLCASSLGRRQGGNEQFFGPGTRLTVL.